This T cell receptor beta chain is drawn from a study of blood T cells in healthy people across ages. The authors ran a second PCR of about 6 to 11 cycles using a sample-barcoded 5' primer and a J-beta primer mix. MiXCR was run by TCRdb on the 5' RACE reads, yielding one entry per CDR3 protein. The profile shows 1.5 million to 2 million distinct CDR3 sequences, around 48% of them singletons. The V end lost 6 bases, the J end lost 1 base, and 9 bases lay between the germline ends. Germline V gives CDR1 MNHEY, CDR2 SVGAGI. CDR3 length: 13 residues. Donors each provided ten milliliters of peripheral blood. Samples each had at least 5 micrograms of total RNA extracted.

The sequenced sample consisted of blood. This clonotype was obtained from a woman aged 40 to 50 in good health. The chain links TRBV6-5 to TRBJ2-5; D not resolved. The CDR3 region is CASRAGIQETQYF. CDR3 nucleotide sequence: TGTGCCAGCAGGGCCGGCATCCAAGAGACCCAGTACTTC.